The TCR beta chain under discussion was sequenced for a study of T cell changes during pregnancy in multiple sclerosis. Deletions cut 2 bases from V and 1 base from J, with 10 bases between. The CDR3 has 14 amino acids. Germline-derived CDR1 and CDR2 are SGDLS and YYNGEE. Repertoires were generated with immunoSEQ multiplex PCR, while TCRdb's copy carries only in-frame clones and drops some. The sample consists of 18,000 or so clones, around 86% of them appearing once. Source: CD8+ T cells from peripheral blood mononuclear cells, taken in the third trimester of pregnancy. The source is a female donor in good health, enrolled as a control in a pregnancy study. V is TRBV9 and J is TRBJ2-7; possible D gene TRBD2, 6 bases. The CDR3 DNA follows: TGTGCCAGCAGCGTGAGGGCGGGGTCCTACGAGCAGTACTTC. It translates to CASSVRAGSYEQYF.